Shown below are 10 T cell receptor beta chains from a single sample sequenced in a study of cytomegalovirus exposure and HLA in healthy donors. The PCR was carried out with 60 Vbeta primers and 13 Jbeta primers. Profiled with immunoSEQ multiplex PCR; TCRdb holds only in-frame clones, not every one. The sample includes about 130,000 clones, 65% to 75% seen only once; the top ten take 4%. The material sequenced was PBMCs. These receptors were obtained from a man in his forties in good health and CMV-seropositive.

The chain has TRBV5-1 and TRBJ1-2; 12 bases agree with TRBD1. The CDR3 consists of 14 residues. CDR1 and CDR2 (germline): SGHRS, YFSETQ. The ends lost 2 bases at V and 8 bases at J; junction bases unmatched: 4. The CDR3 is CASSLSGTGGGYTF. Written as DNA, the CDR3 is TGCGCCAGCAGCTTATCCGGGACAGGGGGCGGCTACACCTTC. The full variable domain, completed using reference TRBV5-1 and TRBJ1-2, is KAGVTQTPRYLIKTRGQQVTLSCSPISGHRSVSWYQQTPGQGLQFLFEYFSETQRNKGNFPGRFSGRQFSNSRSEMNVSTLELGDSALYLCASSLSGTGGGYTFGSGTRLTVV.

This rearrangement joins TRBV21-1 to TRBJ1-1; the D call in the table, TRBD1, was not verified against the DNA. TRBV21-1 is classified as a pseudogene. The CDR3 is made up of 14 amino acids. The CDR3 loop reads CASLTGGRDTEAFF. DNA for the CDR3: TGTGCCAGTTTAACAGGGGGCCGGGACACTGAAGCTTTCTTT.

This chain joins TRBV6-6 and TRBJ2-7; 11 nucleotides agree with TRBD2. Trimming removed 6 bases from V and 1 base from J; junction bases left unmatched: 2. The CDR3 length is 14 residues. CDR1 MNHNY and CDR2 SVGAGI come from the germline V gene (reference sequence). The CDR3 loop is CASRLAGGSYEQYF. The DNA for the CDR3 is TGTGCCAGCAGGTTAGCGGGGGGGTCCTACGAGCAGTACTTC.

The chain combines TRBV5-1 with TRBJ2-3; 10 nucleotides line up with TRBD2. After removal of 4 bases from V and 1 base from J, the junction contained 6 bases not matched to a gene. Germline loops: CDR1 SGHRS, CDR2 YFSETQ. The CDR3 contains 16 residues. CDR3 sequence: CASSAPGTSGTDTQYF. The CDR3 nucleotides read TGCGCCAGCAGCGCCCCCGGGACTAGCGGCACAGATACGCAGTATTTT.

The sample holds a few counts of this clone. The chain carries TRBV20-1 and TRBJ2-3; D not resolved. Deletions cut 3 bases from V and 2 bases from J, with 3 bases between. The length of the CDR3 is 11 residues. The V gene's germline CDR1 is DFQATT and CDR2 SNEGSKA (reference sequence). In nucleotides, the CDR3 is TGCAGTGCTAGCCACACAGATACGCAGTATTTT. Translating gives CSASHTDTQYF.

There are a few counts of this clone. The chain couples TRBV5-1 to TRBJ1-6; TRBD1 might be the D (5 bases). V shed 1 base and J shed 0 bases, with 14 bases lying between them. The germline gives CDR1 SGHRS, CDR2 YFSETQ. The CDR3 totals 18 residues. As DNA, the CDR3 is TGCGCCAGCAGCTTGTCCCGACAGAGGAGCTCCTATAATTCACCCCTCCACTTT. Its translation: CASSLSRQRSSYNSPLHF.

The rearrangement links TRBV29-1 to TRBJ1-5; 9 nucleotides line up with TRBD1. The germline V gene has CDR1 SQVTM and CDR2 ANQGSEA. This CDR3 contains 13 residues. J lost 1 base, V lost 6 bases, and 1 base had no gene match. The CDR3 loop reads CSVGTGSNQPQHF. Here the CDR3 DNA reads TGCAGCGTCGGGACAGGGAGCAATCAGCCCCAGCATTTT.

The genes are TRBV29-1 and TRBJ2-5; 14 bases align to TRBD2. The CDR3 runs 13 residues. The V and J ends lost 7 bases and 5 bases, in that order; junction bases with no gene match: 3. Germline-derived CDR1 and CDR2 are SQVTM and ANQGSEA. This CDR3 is CSARLAGGETQYF. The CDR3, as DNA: TGCAGCGCGCGACTAGCGGGAGGGGAGACCCAGTACTTC.

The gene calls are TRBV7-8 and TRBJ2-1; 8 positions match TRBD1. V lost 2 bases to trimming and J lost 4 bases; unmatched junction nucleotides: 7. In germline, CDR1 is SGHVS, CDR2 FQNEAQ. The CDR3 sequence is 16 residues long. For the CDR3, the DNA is TGTGCCAGCAGCTTAAAGGGGACAGGTTATTACAATGAGCAGTTCTTC. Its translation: CASSLKGTGYYNEQFF.

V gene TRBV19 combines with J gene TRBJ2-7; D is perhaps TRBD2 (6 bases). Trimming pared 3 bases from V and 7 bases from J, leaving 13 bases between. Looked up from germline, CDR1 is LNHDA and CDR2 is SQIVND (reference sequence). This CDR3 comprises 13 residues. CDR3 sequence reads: CASSIDPAGEQYF. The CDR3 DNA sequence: TGTGCCAGTAGTATCGACCCTGCGGGGGAGCAGTACTTC.